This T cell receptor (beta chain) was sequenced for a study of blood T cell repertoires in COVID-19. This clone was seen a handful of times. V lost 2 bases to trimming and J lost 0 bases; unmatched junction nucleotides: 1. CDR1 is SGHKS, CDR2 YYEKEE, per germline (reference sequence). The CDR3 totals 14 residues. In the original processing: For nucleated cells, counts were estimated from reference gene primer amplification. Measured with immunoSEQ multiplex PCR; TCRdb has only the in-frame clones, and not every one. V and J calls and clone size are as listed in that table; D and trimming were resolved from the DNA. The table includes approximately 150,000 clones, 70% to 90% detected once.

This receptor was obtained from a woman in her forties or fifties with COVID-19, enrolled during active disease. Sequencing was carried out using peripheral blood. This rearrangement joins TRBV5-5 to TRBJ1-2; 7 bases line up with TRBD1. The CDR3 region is CASSLGTANYGYTF. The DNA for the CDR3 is TGTGCCAGCAGCTTAGGGACAGCTAACTATGGCTACACCTTC.